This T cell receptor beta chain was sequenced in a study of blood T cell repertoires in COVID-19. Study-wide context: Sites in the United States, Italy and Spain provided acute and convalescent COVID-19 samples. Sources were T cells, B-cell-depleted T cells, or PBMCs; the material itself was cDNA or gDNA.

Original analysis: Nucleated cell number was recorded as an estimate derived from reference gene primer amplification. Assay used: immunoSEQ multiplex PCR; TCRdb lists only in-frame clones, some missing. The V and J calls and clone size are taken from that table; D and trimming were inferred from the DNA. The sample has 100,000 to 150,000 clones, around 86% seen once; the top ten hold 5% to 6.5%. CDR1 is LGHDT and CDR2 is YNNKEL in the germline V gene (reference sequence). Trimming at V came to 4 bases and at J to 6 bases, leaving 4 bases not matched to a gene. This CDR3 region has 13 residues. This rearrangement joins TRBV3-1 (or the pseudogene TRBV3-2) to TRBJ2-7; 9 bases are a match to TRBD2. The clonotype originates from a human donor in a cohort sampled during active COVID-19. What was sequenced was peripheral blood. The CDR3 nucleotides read TGTGCCAGCAGCCGTGGACTAGCGAGCGAGCAGTACTTC. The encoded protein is CASSRGLASEQYF.